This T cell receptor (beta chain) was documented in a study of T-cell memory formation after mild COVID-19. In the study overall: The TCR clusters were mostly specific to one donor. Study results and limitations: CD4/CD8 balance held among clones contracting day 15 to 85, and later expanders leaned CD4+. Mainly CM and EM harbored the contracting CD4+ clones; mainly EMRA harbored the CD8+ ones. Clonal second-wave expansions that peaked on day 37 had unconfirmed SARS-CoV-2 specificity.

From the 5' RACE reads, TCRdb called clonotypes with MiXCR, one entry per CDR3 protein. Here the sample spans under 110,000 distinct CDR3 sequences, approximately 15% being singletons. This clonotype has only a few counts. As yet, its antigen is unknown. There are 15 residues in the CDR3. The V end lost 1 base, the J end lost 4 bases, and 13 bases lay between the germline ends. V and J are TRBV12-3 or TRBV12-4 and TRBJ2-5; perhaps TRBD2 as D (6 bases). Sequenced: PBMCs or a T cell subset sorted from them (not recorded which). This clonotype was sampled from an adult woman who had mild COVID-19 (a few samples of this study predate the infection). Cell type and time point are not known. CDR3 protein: CASSLGLERRETQYF. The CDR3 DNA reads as TGTGCCAGCAGTTTAGGACTAGAAAGGCGAGAGACCCAGTACTTC.